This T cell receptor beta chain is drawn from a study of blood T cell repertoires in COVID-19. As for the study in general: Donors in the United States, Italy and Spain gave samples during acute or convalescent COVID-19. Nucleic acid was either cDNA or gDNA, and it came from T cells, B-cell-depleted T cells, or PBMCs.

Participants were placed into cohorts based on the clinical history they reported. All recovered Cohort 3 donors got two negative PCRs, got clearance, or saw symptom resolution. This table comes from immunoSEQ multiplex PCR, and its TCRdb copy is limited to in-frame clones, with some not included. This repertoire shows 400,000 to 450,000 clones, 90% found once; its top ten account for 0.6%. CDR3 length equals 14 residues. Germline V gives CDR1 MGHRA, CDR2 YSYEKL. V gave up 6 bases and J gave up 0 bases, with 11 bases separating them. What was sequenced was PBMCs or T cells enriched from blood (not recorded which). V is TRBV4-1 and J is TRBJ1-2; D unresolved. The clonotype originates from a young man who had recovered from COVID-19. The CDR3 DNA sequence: TGCGCCAGCAGTCACAGAGCGGCTAACTATGGCTACACCTTC. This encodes CASSHRAANYGYTF.